Each of the 12 T cell receptor beta chains below was sequenced from the same sample in a study of circulating tumor DNA in untreated peripheral T-cell lymphoma. TCRdb keeps only in-frame clones here, not all; method: immunoSEQ multiplex PCR. Of approximately 8,900 clones listed, about 84% were seen once; the top ten hold around 2%. The sample comprised tumor tissue. The receptor set was obtained from a human donor with peripheral T-cell lymphoma.

The rearrangement joins TRBV11-3 to TRBJ1-5; D is unresolved. CDR1 is SGHNT, CDR2 YENEEA, per germline. V dropped 0 bases and J dropped 7 bases, with 13 bases sitting between them. This CDR3 spans 15 amino acids. Here the CDR3 reads CASSLEESLRQPQHF. CDR3 in DNA: TGTGCCAGCAGCTTAGAGGAGAGTTTGAGGCAGCCCCAGCATTTT.

Here the CDR3 reads CASGGEGMNTEAFF. The CDR3 DNA is TGTGCCAGCGGGGGTGAGGGGATGAACACTGAAGCTTTCTTT. The gene calls are TRBV6-8 and TRBJ1-1; weak D call: TRBD1 (5 bases). With 8 bases removed from V and 0 bases from J, the gap between germline ends came to 13 bases. CDR1 and CDR2 from the germline V gene are MNHGY and SAAAGT. The CDR3 is 14 residues long.

V usage is TRBV14 and J usage is TRBJ1-4, with TRBD1 matching 7 bases. The CDR3 runs 15 residues. CDR1 SGHDN and CDR2 FVKESK come from the germline V gene. V trimming: 4 bases; J trimming: 5 bases; junction bases outside the gene matches: 7. CDR3 DNA: TGTGCCAGCAGCCTAAGAAGGGGGCCAAATGAAAAACTGTTTTTT. It specifies CASSLRRGPNEKLFF.

This CDR3 is CASSDRENTEAFF. CDR3 nucleotide sequence: TGTGCCAGTAGTGACAGGGAAAACACTGAAGCTTTCTTT. The chain joins TRBV19 to TRBJ1-1; 7 nucleotides agree with TRBD1. The CDR3 covers 13 residues. V trimming: 5 bases; J trimming: 2 bases; junction bases outside the gene matches: 2. Germline lookup yields CDR1 LNHDA and CDR2 SQIVND (reference sequence).

This clone appeared a single time. The chain links TRBV18 to TRBJ2-5; D gene uncertain. The CDR3 loop spans 16 amino acids. Trimming left V 4 bases short and J 2 bases short, with 17 bases between. Germline V gives CDR1 KGHSH, CDR2 LQKENI. CDR3 bases: TGTGCCAGCTCACTCTTCCCGGAACAGCGACAAGAGACCCAGTACTTC. Translation gives CASSLFPEQRQETQYF.

The rearrangement uses TRBV10-2 and TRBJ1-4; D might be TRBD1 (5 bases). Trimming cost V 3 bases and J 0 bases, with 20 bases left between them. The CDR3 sequence is 19 residues long. The germline CDR1 and CDR2 sequences are WSHSY and SAAADI. CDR3 in amino acids: CASSDFPLPTDATNEKLFF. The CDR3 DNA reads as TGCGCCAGCAGTGATTTCCCCCTCCCGACAGATGCAACTAATGAAAAACTGTTTTTT.

Worth noting for this clone: The junction does not match germline at one end; this may be a read error. The chain links TRBV6-8 to TRBJ2-6; TRBD2 matches 12 bases. CDR1 MNHGY and CDR2 SAAAGT come from the germline V gene. The CDR3 extends over 18 amino acids. The CDR3 DNA follows: TGTGCCAGCAGTGACTCGACTAGCGGGGGATCTGGGGCCAACGTCCTGACTTTC. It is translated as CASSDSTSGGSGANVLTF.

The chain uses TRBV12-5 and TRBJ1-5; D perhaps matches TRBD1 (6 bases). CDR1 and CDR2 from the germline V gene are LGHNT and FRNRAP. The CDR3 has 16 residues. V lost 1 base and J 0 bases, leaving 10 bases between the germline ends. This CDR3 reads CASGLETGNSNQPQHF. The CDR3, as DNA: TGTGCTAGTGGTTTGGAGACAGGAAATAGCAATCAGCCCCAGCATTTT.

The V gene is TRBV9, the J gene TRBJ2-3; 8 bases align to TRBD2. Germline V gene lookup returns CDR1 SGDLS and CDR2 YYNGEE. V lost 3 bases to trimming and J lost 8 bases; unmatched junction nucleotides: 20. This CDR3 comprises 18 residues. The CDR3 sequence is CASSASRRGGSSSVTQYF. DNA of the CDR3: TGTGCCAGCAGCGCCAGTCGACGGGGGGGCTCCTCTAGTGTTACGCAGTATTTT.

The V call is TRBV30, the J call TRBJ2-5; no firm D call. The CDR3 length is 14 residues. Trimming pared 2 bases from V and 2 bases from J, leaving 12 bases between. Looked up from germline, CDR1 is GTSNPN and CDR2 is SVGIG (reference sequence). CDR3: CAWSNLGGQETQYF. The CDR3 coding sequence is TGTGCCTGGAGTAATCTTGGCGGACAAGAGACCCAGTACTTC.

Here the CDR3 DNA reads TGTGCCAGCAGTTTGATGAACACTGAAGCTTTCTTT. This encodes CASSLMNTEAFF. This rearrangement joins TRBV28 to TRBJ1-1; no definite D call. The CDR3 spans 12 residues. Germline CDR1 and CDR2: MDHEN and SYDVKM. V was cut by 3 bases and J by 0 bases, with 2 bases left in between.

CDR3 DNA: TGTGCCAGCTCACCCGGACCGGGACGGGAGATCTACGAGCAGTACTTC. It translates to CASSPGPGREIYEQYF. The chain joins TRBV18 to TRBJ2-7; D might be TRBD2 (6 bases). The CDR3 has 16 residues. Germline CDR1 and CDR2: KGHSH and LQKENI. Trimming cost V 3 bases and J 3 bases, with 18 bases left between them.